This record looks at one T cell receptor beta chain sequence and its context. One junction end does not reproduce the germline sequence, and a read error may be involved. This record belongs to a study of blood T cells in healthy people across ages. Combining a sample-barcoded 5' primer with a J-beta primer mix, a second PCR ran for roughly 7 to 12 cycles. TCRdb re-called the 5' RACE reads through MiXCR, storing one row per CDR3 protein. In the table there are roughly 1,000,000 distinct CDR3 sequences, less than 25% of which are singletons. The CDR3 is 17 amino acids. Per germline, CDR1 MNHEY and CDR2 SVGAGI. These same records also appear under a second study, on T cells of mothers and their children. Per that paper: No persistent microchimeric T cell clones were detected.

The specimen was blood. The clonotype was recovered from a girl aged 2 to 9 in good health. The chain combines TRBV6-5 with TRBJ1-1, with 12 bases aligning to TRBD1. The CDR3, as DNA: TGTGCCGGCAGTTATTCCGGGACAGGGGGCATGAACACTGAAGCTTTCTTT. It translates to CAGSYSGTGGMNTEAFF.